The 21 T cell receptor beta chains in this list originate from one sample, sequenced in a study of blood T cells in healthy people across ages. Primers used in a second PCR of about 7 to 12 cycles were a sample-barcoded 5' primer and a J-beta primer mix. TCRdb re-called the 5' RACE reads through MiXCR, storing one row per CDR3 protein. The profile shows 1.5 million to 2 million distinct CDR3 sequences, roughly 30% of them singletons. The sequenced material came from blood. The receptors come from a woman aged 30 to 39 in good health.

Many counts were recorded for this clonotype. The chain recombines TRBV7-2 with TRBJ1-2, with TRBD1 identical over 7 bases. V was clipped by 5 bases and J by 7 bases; unmatched bases: 13. The CDR3 consists of 15 residues. Germline values: CDR1 SGHTA, CDR2 FQGNSA. The CDR3 DNA follows: TGTGCCAGCAGCGTCGACAGGGCGATACGATTTGGCTACACCTTC. Translating gives CASSVDRAIRFGYTF.

This clonotype was seen only once. The chain is built from TRBV6-2 or TRBV6-3 and TRBJ2-1; D gene uncertain. Trimming cost V 4 bases and J 4 bases, with 14 bases left between them. CDR1 and CDR2 from the germline V gene are MNHEY and SVGEGT. The CDR3 loop spans 15 amino acids. The CDR3 reads CASSSYLSEYNEQFF. For the CDR3, the DNA is TGTGCCAGCAGTTCTTACCTTTCGGAGTACAATGAGCAGTTCTTC.

The chain couples TRBV7-9 to TRBJ2-4, with 11 positions matching TRBD1. CDR3 length: 14 residues. The trim removed 5 bases at V and 8 bases at J, leaving 5 bases unmatched. In germline, CDR1 is SEHNR, CDR2 FQNEAQ (reference sequence). The CDR3 region is CASSPRDRGDIQYF. DNA for the CDR3: TGTGCCAGCAGCCCCCGGGACAGGGGGGACATTCAGTACTTC.

This clonotype was counted at least ten times. The chain uses TRBV12-3 or TRBV12-4 and TRBJ2-5, with 7 nucleotides matching TRBD1. The CDR3 contains 14 residues. Trimming at V came to 4 bases and at J to 6 bases, leaving 8 bases not matched to a gene. CDR3 DNA sequence: TGTGCCAGCAGTTCCGACAGGGTAGAGCAGACCCAGTACTTC. This codes for CASSSDRVEQTQYF.

Comments on this clonotype: A much larger clone differs from this one at a single base, so this may be a read error. The rearrangement joins TRBV20-1 to TRBJ2-5; 11 bases are a match to TRBD2. The CDR3 extends over 14 amino acids. Per germline, CDR1 DFQATT and CDR2 SNEGSKA (reference sequence). After removal of 7 bases from V and 7 bases from J, the junction contained 11 bases not matched to a gene. CDR3 nucleotides: TGCAGTGTCCTAGCGGGAGGAGGGTTACGGACCCAGTACTTC. It codes for CSVLAGGGLRTQYF.

This clonotype was seen a few times. The rearrangement joins TRBV7-2 to TRBJ2-1; D unclear. Germline values: CDR1 SGHTA, CDR2 FQGNSA. V lost 4 bases, J lost 5 bases, and 18 bases lay in between. This CDR3 comprises 16 residues. The CDR3 is CASSSQRLRSHNEQFF. The CDR3 DNA is TGTGCCAGCAGCTCTCAGCGACTGAGGTCCCACAATGAGCAGTTCTTC.

Ten or more counts support this clonotype. The chain joins TRBV6-5 to TRBJ2-5; D is possibly TRBD1 (6 bases). Germline CDR1 MNHEY, CDR2 SVGAGI. CDR3 length: 16 residues. Trimming took off 6 bases at V and 4 bases at J, with 21 bases between the two ends. The CDR3 nucleotides read TGTGCCAGCAGGGGGAGAGCACAGGGCCGGTCAGAGACCCAGTACTTC. As protein: CASRGRAQGRSETQYF.

The gene calls are TRBV20-1 and TRBJ2-4; TRBD1 aligns across 8 bases. CDR3 length equals 18 residues. Per germline, CDR1 DFQATT and CDR2 SNEGSKA (reference sequence). V shed 1 base, J shed 3 bases, and the junction held 14 bases outside the gene matches. CDR3 in DNA: TGCAGTGCTAGAGGGCTATATACAGGGGGGTTTGGCAAAAACATTCAGTACTTC. This gives the protein CSARGLYTGGFGKNIQYF.

This clonotype was counted a single time. A much larger clone lies a single base off, so this may be a read error. The chain carries TRBV7-9 and TRBJ2-4, with TRBD1 matching over 7 bases. Germline values: CDR1 SEHNR, CDR2 FQNEAQ (reference sequence). The CDR3 consists of 15 residues. The CDR3 nucleotides read TGTGCCAGCAGCTCCTCTGGGACAGACAAAGACATTCAGTACTTC. This encodes CASSSSGTDKDIQYF.

The rearrangement links TRBV12-5 to TRBJ1-1; D unclear. The CDR3 length is 15 residues. Germline V gives CDR1 LGHNT, CDR2 FRNRAP. Trimming pared 2 bases from V and 1 base from J, leaving 11 bases between. CDR3 sequence reads: CASGLSLTTNTEAFF. The CDR3 nucleotides are TGTGCTAGTGGTTTGTCCCTGACAACGAACACTGAAGCTTTCTTT.

Many counts were recorded for this clonotype. The chain couples TRBV29-1 to TRBJ2-7; TRBD1 matches at 11 bases. The CDR3 covers 13 residues. Trimming took 5 bases from V and 7 from J; bases not matched to a gene: 7. Germline V lookup: CDR1 SQVTM, CDR2 ANQGSEA. CDR3 nucleotides: TGCAGCGTTACCGGACAGGGGGCGAGAGAGCAGTACTTC. As protein: CSVTGQGAREQYF.

Many counts were recorded for this clonotype. This chain uses TRBV20-1 with TRBJ2-1; D is uncertain. Trimming left V 3 bases short and J 0 bases short, with 12 bases between. The germline V gene encodes CDR1 DFQATT and CDR2 SNEGSKA (reference sequence). The CDR3 covers 15 residues. Written as DNA, the CDR3 is TGCAGTGCTAGGGTGCCAGCTCGCTCCTACAATGAGCAGTTCTTC. Encoded protein: CSARVPARSYNEQFF.

This rearrangement joins TRBV5-1 to TRBJ2-7, with 11 bases that match TRBD2. The CDR3 is made up of 16 amino acids. J gave up 5 bases and V 0 bases, and 7 bases lay outside the gene matches. Germline CDR1 is SGHRS and CDR2 is YFSETQ. CDR3 region: CASSLGSSGGPHEQYF. The CDR3 region has the DNA TGCGCCAGCAGCTTGGGTTCTAGCGGGGGGCCCCACGAGCAGTACTTC.

The table lists this clonotype with a count of one. The chain couples TRBV10-2 to TRBJ1-6; D unresolved. Germline V gives CDR1 WSHSY, CDR2 SAAADI. The CDR3 has 14 residues. V lost 6 bases and J 5 bases, leaving 11 bases between the germline ends. The CDR3 protein is CASRGYQNNSPLHF. The CDR3, as DNA: TGCGCCAGCAGGGGGTATCAGAATAATTCACCCCTCCACTTT.

This clonotype was detected only a few times. V is TRBV2 and J is TRBJ2-1, with 8 bases aligning to TRBD2. The junction had 19 bases not matched to a gene; V was cut back by 11 bases and J by 4 bases. Looked up from germline, CDR1 is SNHLY and CDR2 is FYNNEI. This CDR3 is built from 17 residues. The CDR3 reads CASVHGIAGTRYNEQFF. The CDR3 DNA reads as TGTGCCTCAGTCCACGGTATAGCGGGAACCCGATACAATGAGCAGTTCTTC.

This clonotype was seen ten or more times. The chain recombines TRBV11-2 with TRBJ2-5, with D unclear. Germline loops: CDR1 SGHAT, CDR2 FQNNGV. This CDR3 is 15 amino acids long. V dropped 5 bases and J dropped 3 bases, with 16 bases sitting between them. The CDR3 protein is CASSPLRDSKETQYF. DNA of the CDR3: TGTGCCAGCAGCCCCCTCCGAGACTCTAAAGAGACCCAGTACTTC.

There are a few counts of this clonotype. This chain uses TRBV20-1 with TRBJ2-7, with 9 bases matching TRBD1. Germline assignment: CDR1 DFQATT and CDR2 SNEGSKA (reference sequence). The CDR3 spans 16 residues. The trim removed 4 bases at V and 5 bases at J, leaving 15 bases unmatched. CDR3 region: CSATDRGRVDFDEQYF. For the CDR3, the DNA is TGCAGTGCTACGGACAGGGGTAGGGTAGACTTTGACGAGCAGTACTTC.

This clonotype was seen a few times. The V gene is TRBV29-1, the J gene TRBJ2-5; 14 bases match TRBD2. This CDR3 contains 16 residues. V trimming: 7 bases; J trimming: 2 bases; junction bases outside the gene matches: 9. Germline CDR1 and CDR2: SQVTM and ANQGSEA. This chain's CDR3 is CSAVGTSGRRQETQYF. In DNA form, the CDR3 reads TGCAGCGCCGTCGGGACTAGCGGGAGACGGCAAGAGACCCAGTACTTC.

The V call is TRBV5-1, the J call TRBJ2-1, with a possible D match to TRBD1 (6 bases). V shed 7 bases and J shed 9 bases, with 14 bases lying between them. The CDR3 has 12 amino acids. Germline V gene sequence: CDR1 SGHRS, CDR2 YFSETQ. The CDR3: CASREPGVEQFF. CDR3 DNA sequence: TGCGCCAGCCGCGAACCAGGGGTTGAGCAGTTCTTC.

V usage is TRBV5-1 and J usage is TRBJ1-5; D may be TRBD1 (6 bases). The germline V and J ends were trimmed by 1 base and 0 bases, with 11 bases remaining between them. The CDR3 covers 16 residues. The germline CDR1 and CDR2 sequences are SGHRS and YFSETQ. CDR3 sequence: CASSLYPDSSNQPQHF. CDR3 bases: TGCGCCAGCAGCTTGTACCCGGACAGTAGCAATCAGCCCCAGCATTTT.

The V gene is TRBV20-1, the J gene TRBJ2-1; D might be TRBD2 (5 bases). V gave up 8 bases and J gave up 2 bases, with 19 bases separating them. CDR1 is DFQATT and CDR2 is SNEGSKA in the germline V gene (reference sequence). CDR3 length: 15 residues. CDR3 DNA sequence: TGCAGTTTAGCTACGGGGTCCAGCGCCTACAATGAGCAGTTCTTC. It is translated as CSLATGSSAYNEQFF.